These 5 T cell receptor beta chains share one sample of origin, sequenced in a study of shared clonotypes between healthy human individuals. TCRdb's table, derived via immunoSEQ multiplex PCR, lists solely in-frame clones and lacks some. The sample lists 2 million to 2.5 million clones, 80% to 95% occurring once. The specimen was naive CD4+ T cells from PBMCs. The subset here: CD45RA+ positively selected. Source of these receptors: a man in his late teens or twenties in good health. Some clones in this sample may be carry-over from other donors' samples.

The CDR3 sequence: CASSPILRTAGELFF. Written as DNA, the CDR3 is TGTGCCAGCTCACCAATCTTACGGACTGCGGGGGAGCTGTTTTTT. This chain connects TRBV18 to TRBJ2-2; D perhaps matches TRBD2 (5 bases). V was cut by 2 bases and J by 8 bases, with 15 bases left in between. The CDR3 spans 15 residues. The germline CDR1 and CDR2 sequences are KGHSH and LQKENI.

The chain links TRBV19 to TRBJ2-2; D is uncertain. The CDR3 consists of 13 residues. Germline V gives CDR1 LNHDA, CDR2 SQIVND (reference sequence). Trimming took off 5 bases at V and 3 bases at J, with 7 bases between the two ends. The CDR3 DNA sequence: TGTGCCAGTAGTTCCGGATACACCGGGGAGCTGTTTTTT. Translation: CASSSGYTGELFF. The variable domain in full, completed from reference TRBV19 and TRBJ2-2, reads DGGITQSPKYLFRKEGQNVTLSCEQNLNHDAMYWYRQDPGQGLRLIYYSQIVNDFQKGDIAEGYSVSREKKESFPLTVTSAQKNPTAFYLCASSSGYTGELFFGEGSRLTVL.

Only one count was recorded for this clone. This chain links TRBV7-9 with TRBJ2-3; 8 nucleotides match TRBD2. The CDR3 runs to 17 residues. The V gene end was trimmed by 1 base and the J gene end by 5 bases; junction bases not matched to a gene: 11. Germline V lookup: CDR1 SEHNR, CDR2 FQNEAQ (reference sequence). This CDR3 is CASSLGTTGTRVDTQYF. Written as DNA, the CDR3 is TGTGCCAGCAGCTTAGGAACAACCGGGACTAGAGTAGATACGCAGTATTTT.

The chain has TRBV28 and TRBJ2-2; 7 bases agree with TRBD1. The CDR3 length is 16 residues. The germline CDR1 and CDR2 sequences are MDHEN and SYDVKM. After removal of 2 bases from V and 1 base from J, the junction contained 4 bases not matched to a gene. The CDR3, as DNA: TGTGCCAGCAGTTTACGAGGGACAGTGAACACCGGGGAGCTGTTTTTT. Its translation is CASSLRGTVNTGELFF.

V and J are TRBV11-2 and TRBJ2-3, with 7 bases lining up with TRBD2. The germline V gene encodes CDR1 SGHAT and CDR2 FQNNGV. The V segment lost 5 bases and the J segment 2 bases; nucleotides outside the gene matches: 7. The CDR3 loop spans 15 amino acids. The CDR3 reads CASSPYREDTDTQYF. The DNA for the CDR3 is TGTGCCAGCAGCCCCTACCGGGAGGACACAGATACGCAGTATTTT.